The 9 T cell receptor beta chains below all came from one sample that was sequenced in a study of blood T cell repertoires in COVID-19. The method was immunoSEQ multiplex PCR; TCRdb's version includes in-frame clones alone and lacks a portion of them. The top ten hold around 2% of the sample, which has about 360,000 clones, approximately 86% seen once. Material: PBMCs or T cells enriched from blood (not recorded which). The receptors derive from a woman aged 40 to 50 with acute COVID-19.

V usage is TRBV2 and J usage is TRBJ1-4, with unresolved D. The V end lost 6 bases, the J end lost 0 bases, and 8 bases lay between the germline ends. This CDR3 contains 14 residues. The germline V gene encodes CDR1 SNHLY and CDR2 FYNNEI. CDR3 loop: CASRLSTTNEKLFF. The DNA for the CDR3 is TGTGCCAGCAGGTTGAGTACAACTAATGAAAAACTGTTTTTT. Looking up the rest from reference TRBV2 and TRBJ1-4 gives the full variable domain: EPEVTQTPSHQVTQMGQEVILRCVPISNHLYFYWYRQILGQKVEFLVSFYNNEISEKSEIFDDQFSVERPDGSNFTLKIRSTKLEDSAMYFCASRLSTTNEKLFFGSGTQLSVL.

The chain recombines TRBV7-9 with TRBJ2-3; no clear D. Germline CDR1 reads SEHNR; CDR2 reads FQNEAQ (reference sequence). The CDR3 is 12 amino acids. Trimming shortened V by 8 bases and J by 1 base, and 7 bases separated the two germline ends. Here the CDR3 reads CASAIRTDTQYF. As DNA, the CDR3 is TGTGCCAGCGCGATCCGCACAGATACGCAGTATTTT. The whole variable domain, remainder taken from reference TRBV7-9 and TRBJ2-3, is DTGVSQNPRHKITKRGQNVTFRCDPISEHNRLYWYRQTLGQGPEFLTYFQNEAQLEKSRLLSDRFSAERPKGSFSTLEIQRTEQGDSAMYLCASAIRTDTQYFGPGTRLTVL.

The chain combines TRBV6-5 with TRBJ1-4; D is unclear. Germline CDR1 reads MNHEY; CDR2 reads SVGAGI. V lost 4 bases and J lost 0, with 6 bases in between. The CDR3 spans 14 residues. CDR3 coding DNA: TGTGCCAGCAGTTTGTCGGCAACTAATGAAAAACTGTTTTTT. Its protein is CASSLSATNEKLFF.

The chain couples TRBV5-4 to TRBJ2-6; 8 nucleotides agree with TRBD1. The ends lost 0 bases at V and 5 bases at J; junction bases unmatched: 4. This CDR3 contains 16 residues. Looked up from germline, CDR1 is SGHNT and CDR2 is YYREEE (reference sequence). CDR3: CASSLGQGLRANVLTF. For the CDR3, the DNA is TGTGCCAGCAGCTTGGGACAGGGGCTAAGGGCCAACGTCCTGACTTTC.

CDR3: CASIKGTSGTDTQYF. The CDR3 bases are TGTGCCAGCATCAAAGGGACTAGCGGCACAGATACGCAGTATTTT. The V call is TRBV2, the J call TRBJ2-3, with TRBD2 identical over 10 bases. Losses at the gene ends were 7 bases for V and 1 base for J; bases not matched to a gene: 5. Germline CDR1 reads SNHLY; CDR2 reads FYNNEI. The CDR3 extends over 15 amino acids.

The table lists this clone with a count of one. The J gene is TRBJ1-6, the V gene TRBV18; 7 nucleotides match TRBD1. Trimming at V came to 2 bases and at J to 8 bases, leaving 6 bases not matched to a gene. Germline V gene lookup returns CDR1 KGHSH and CDR2 LQKENI. The CDR3 loop spans 15 amino acids. As DNA, the CDR3 is TGTGCCAGCTCACCAGGACAGGCCGGGGATTCACCCCTCCACTTT. Translating gives CASSPGQAGDSPLHF.

The chain is built from TRBV2 and TRBJ1-5, with 9 positions matching TRBD1. V shed 5 bases, J shed 9 bases, and the junction held 11 bases outside the gene matches. The CDR3 covers 15 residues. Germline-derived CDR1 and CDR2 are SNHLY and FYNNEI. This CDR3 is CASSFRGQGVGPQHF. CDR3 bases: TGTGCCAGCAGTTTTAGGGGACAGGGCGTCGGGCCCCAGCATTTT.

The V call is TRBV4-1, the J call TRBJ1-1; D may be TRBD1 (5 bases). V lost 4 bases and J lost 5, with 17 bases in between. The length of the CDR3 is 15 residues. Germline CDR1 and CDR2: MGHRA and YSYEKL. CDR3 nucleotide sequence: TGCGCCAGCAGCCTAGTTGGGGGGGTTGGGACTGAAGCTTTCTTT. This sequence encodes CASSLVGGVGTEAFF.

The rearrangement uses TRBV7-9 and TRBJ2-3; the match to TRBD1 covers 8 bases. The V gene's germline CDR1 is SEHNR and CDR2 FQNEAQ (reference sequence). After removal of 4 bases from V and 5 bases from J, the junction contained 5 bases not matched to a gene. The CDR3 totals 14 residues. The CDR3 coding sequence is TGTGCCAGCAGCTCTGGACAGGGCCAAGATACGCAGTATTTT. Its protein is CASSSGQGQDTQYF. The full variable domain, rest sourced from reference TRBV7-9 and TRBJ2-3, is DTGVSQNPRHKITKRGQNVTFRCDPISEHNRLYWYRQTLGQGPEFLTYFQNEAQLEKSRLLSDRFSAERPKGSFSTLEIQRTEQGDSAMYLCASSSGQGQDTQYFGPGTRLTVL.